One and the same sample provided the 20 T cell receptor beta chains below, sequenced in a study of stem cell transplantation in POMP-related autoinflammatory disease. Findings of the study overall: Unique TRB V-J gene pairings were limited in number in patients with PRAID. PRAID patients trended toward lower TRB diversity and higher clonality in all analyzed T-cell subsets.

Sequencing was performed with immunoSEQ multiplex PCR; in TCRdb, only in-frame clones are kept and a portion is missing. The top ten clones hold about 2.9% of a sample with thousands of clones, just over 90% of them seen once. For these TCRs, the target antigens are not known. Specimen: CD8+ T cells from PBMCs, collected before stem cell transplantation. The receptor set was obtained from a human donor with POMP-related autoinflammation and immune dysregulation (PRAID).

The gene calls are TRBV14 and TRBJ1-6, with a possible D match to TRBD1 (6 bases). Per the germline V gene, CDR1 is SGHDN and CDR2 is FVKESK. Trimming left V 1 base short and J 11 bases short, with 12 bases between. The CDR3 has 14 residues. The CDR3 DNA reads TGTGCCAGCAGCCAAGTCTGGGGGGCCCCACCCCTCCACTTT. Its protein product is CASSQVWGAPPLHF.

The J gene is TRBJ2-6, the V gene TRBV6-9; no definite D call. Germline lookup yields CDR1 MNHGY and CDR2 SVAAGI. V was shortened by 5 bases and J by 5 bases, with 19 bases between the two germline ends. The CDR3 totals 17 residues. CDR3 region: CASSVERRQSRANVLTF. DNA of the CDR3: TGTGCCAGCAGTGTAGAAAGACGACAAAGTCGGGCCAACGTCCTGACTTTC.

The CDR3 loop reads CATGLGNEQYF. DNA for the CDR3: TGTGCCACCGGCCTTGGGAACGAGCAGTACTTC. V usage is TRBV6-6 and J usage is TRBJ2-7, with D unclear. This CDR3 has 11 residues. Looked up from germline, CDR1 is MNHNY and CDR2 is SVGAGI (reference sequence). Trimming cost V 10 bases and J 5 bases, with 12 bases left between them.

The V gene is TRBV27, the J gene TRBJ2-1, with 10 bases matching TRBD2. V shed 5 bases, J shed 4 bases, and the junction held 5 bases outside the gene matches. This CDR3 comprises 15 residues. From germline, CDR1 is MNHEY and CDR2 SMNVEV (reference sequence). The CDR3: CASSISGGLYNEQFF. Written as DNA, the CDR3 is TGTGCCAGCAGTATTAGCGGGGGGCTATACAATGAGCAGTTCTTC.

The CDR3 sequence: CASSQGTGGNTGELFF. In nucleotides, the CDR3 is TGCGCCAGCAGCCAAGGGACTGGCGGGAACACCGGGGAGCTGTTTTTT. V and J are TRBV4-1 and TRBJ2-2; weak D call: TRBD2 (5 bases). V gave up 1 base and J gave up 1 base, with 10 bases separating them. CDR1 is MGHRA and CDR2 is YSYEKL in the germline V gene. The length of the CDR3 is 16 residues.

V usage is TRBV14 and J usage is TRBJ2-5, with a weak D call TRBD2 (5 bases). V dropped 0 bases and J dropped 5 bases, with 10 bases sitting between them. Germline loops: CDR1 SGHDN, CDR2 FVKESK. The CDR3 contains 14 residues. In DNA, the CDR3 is TGTGCCAGCAGCCAAGAGGGATGGGAGGAGACCCAGTACTTC. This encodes CASSQEGWEETQYF.

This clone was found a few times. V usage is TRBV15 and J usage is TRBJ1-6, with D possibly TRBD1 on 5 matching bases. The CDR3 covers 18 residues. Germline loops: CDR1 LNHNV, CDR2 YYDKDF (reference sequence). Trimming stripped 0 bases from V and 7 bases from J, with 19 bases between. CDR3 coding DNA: TGTGCCACCAGCAGAGAACCCCGAGTTGACAGCAAGAATTCACCCCTCCACTTT. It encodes CATSREPRVDSKNSPLHF.

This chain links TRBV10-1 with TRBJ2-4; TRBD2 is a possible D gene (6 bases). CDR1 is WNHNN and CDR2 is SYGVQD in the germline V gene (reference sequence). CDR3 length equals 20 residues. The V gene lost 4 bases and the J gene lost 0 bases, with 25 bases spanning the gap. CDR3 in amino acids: CASSGRGIVDFLLAKNIQYF. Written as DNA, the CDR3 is TGCGCCAGCAGTGGGAGGGGTATTGTGGACTTTTTATTAGCCAAAAACATTCAGTACTTC.

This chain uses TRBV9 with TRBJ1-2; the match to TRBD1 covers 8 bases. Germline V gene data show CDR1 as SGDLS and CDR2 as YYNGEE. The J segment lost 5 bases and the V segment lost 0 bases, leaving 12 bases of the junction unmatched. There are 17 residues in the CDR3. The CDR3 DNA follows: TGTGCCAGCAGCGTAGATCCCTCGACAGGGGCGGAATATGGCTACACCTTC. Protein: CASSVDPSTGAEYGYTF.

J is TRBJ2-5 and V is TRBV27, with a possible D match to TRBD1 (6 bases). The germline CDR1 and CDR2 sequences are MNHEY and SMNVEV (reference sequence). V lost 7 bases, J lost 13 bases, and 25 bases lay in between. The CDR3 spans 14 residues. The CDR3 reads CASIPSTGLFPLYF. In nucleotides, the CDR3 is TGTGCCAGCATCCCATCGACAGGCTTGTTCCCCCTGTACTTC.

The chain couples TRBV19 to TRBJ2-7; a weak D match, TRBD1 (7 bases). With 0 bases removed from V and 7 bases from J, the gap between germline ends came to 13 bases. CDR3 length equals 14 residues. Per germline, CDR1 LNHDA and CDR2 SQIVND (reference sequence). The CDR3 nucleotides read TGTGCCAGTAGTATAGACGGGGGACAGAGGGAGCAGTACTTC. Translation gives CASSIDGGQREQYF. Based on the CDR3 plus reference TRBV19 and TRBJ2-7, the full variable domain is DGGITQSPKYLFRKEGQNVTLSCEQNLNHDAMYWYRQDPGQGLRLIYYSQIVNDFQKGDIAEGYSVSREKKESFPLTVTSAQKNPTAFYLCASSIDGGQREQYFGPGTRLTVT.

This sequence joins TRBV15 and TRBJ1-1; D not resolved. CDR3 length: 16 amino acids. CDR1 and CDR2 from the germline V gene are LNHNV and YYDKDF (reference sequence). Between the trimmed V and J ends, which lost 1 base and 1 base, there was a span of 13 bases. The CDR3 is CATSRGRQAANTEAFF. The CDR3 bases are TGTGCCACCAGCAGAGGGCGGCAGGCGGCGAACACTGAAGCTTTCTTT. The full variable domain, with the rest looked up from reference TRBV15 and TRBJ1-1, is DAMVIQNPRYQVTQFGKPVTLSCSQTLNHNVMYWYQQKSSQAPKLLFHYYDKDFNNEADTPDNFQSRRPNTSFCFLDIRSPGLGDTAMYLCATSRGRQAANTEAFFGQGTRLTVV.

The CDR3 loop reads CASSGRTDRGFHEQYF. The CDR3 region has the DNA TGTGCCAGCAGCGGGAGGACGGACAGGGGGTTCCACGAGCAGTACTTC. The rearrangement links TRBV7-9 to TRBJ2-7, with 10 bases matching TRBD1. With 5 bases clipped from V and 5 bases from J, the junction kept 12 bases outside the gene matches. The germline V gene has CDR1 SEHNR and CDR2 FQNEAQ (reference sequence). CDR3 size: 16 residues.

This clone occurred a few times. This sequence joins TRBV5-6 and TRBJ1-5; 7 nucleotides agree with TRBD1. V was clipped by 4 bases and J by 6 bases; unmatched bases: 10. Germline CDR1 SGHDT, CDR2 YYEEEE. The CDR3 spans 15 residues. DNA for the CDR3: TGTGCCAGCAGCCTCGGGGAGGGGGCAGGTCAGCCCCAGCATTTT. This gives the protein CASSLGEGAGQPQHF. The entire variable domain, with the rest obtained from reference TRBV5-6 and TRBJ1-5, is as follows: DAGVTQSPTHLIKTRGQQVTLRCSPKSGHDTVSWYQQALGQGPQFIFQYYEEEERQRGNFPDRFSGHQFPNYSSELNVNALLLGDSALYLCASSLGEGAGQPQHFGDGTRLSIL.

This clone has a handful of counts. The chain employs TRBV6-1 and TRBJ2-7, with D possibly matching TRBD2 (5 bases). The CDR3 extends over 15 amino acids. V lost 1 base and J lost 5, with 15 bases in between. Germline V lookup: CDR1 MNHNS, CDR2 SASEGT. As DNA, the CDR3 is TGTGCCAGCAGTGAAGGGTATGGTCCCGGGAACGAGCAGTACTTC. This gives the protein CASSEGYGPGNEQYF.

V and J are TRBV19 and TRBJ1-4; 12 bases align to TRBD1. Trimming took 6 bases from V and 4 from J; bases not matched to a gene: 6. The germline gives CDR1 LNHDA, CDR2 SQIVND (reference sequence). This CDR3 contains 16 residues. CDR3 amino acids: CASRRDRGRNNEKLFF. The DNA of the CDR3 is TGTGCCAGTAGGCGGGACAGGGGGCGAAATAATGAAAAACTGTTTTTT.

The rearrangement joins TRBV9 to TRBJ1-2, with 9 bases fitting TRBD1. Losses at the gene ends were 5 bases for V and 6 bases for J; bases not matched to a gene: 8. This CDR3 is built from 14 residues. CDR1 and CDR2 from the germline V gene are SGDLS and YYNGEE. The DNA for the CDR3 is TGTGCCAGCAGAAAGACAGGGGGTGGCAATGGCTACACCTTC. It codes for CASRKTGGGNGYTF.

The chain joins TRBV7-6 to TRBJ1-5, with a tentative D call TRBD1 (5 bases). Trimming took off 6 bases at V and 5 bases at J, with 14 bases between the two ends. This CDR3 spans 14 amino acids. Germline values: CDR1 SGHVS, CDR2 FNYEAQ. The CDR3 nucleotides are TGTGCCAGCAGTCGTTCGGGGGAGGATCAGCCCCAGCATTTT. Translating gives CASSRSGEDQPQHF.

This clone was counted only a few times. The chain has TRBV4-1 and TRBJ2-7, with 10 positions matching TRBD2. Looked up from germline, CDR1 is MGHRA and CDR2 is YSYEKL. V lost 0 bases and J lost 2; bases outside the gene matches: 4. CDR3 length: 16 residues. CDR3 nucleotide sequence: TGCGCCAGCAGCCAAGATCCAACTAGCGGGGCCTACGAGCAGTACTTC. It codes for CASSQDPTSGAYEQYF.

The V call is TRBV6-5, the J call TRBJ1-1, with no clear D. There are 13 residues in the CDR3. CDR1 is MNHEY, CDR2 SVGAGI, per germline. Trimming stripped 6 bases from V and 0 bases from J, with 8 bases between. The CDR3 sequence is CASRVGLNTEAFF. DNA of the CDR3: TGTGCCAGCAGAGTGGGCCTGAACACTGAAGCTTTCTTT.